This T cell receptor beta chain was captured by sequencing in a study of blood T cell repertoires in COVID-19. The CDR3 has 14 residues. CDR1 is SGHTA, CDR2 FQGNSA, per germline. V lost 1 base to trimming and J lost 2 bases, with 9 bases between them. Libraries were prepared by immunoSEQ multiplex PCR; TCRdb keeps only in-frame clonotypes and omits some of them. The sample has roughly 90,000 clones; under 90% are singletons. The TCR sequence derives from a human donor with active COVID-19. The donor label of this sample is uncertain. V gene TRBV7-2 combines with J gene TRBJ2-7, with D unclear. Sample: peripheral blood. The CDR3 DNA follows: TGTGCCAGCAGCTTAGGTACAGCCGCCTACGAGCAGTACTTC. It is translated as CASSLGTAAYEQYF.